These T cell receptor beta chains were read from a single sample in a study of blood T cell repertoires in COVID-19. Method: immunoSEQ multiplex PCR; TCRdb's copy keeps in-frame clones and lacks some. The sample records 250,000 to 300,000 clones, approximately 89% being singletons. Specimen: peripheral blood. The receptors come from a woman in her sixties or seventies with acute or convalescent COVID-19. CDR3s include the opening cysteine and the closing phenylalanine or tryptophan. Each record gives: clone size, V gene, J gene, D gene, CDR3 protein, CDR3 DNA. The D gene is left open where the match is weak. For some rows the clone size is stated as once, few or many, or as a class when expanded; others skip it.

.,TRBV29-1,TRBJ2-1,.,CSVDGSSYNEQFF,TGCAGCGTTGATGGGAGCTCCTACAATGAGCAGTTCTTC
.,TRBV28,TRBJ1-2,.,CASSGTGGWYGYTF,TGTGCCAGCAGTGGGACTGGGGGGTGGTATGGCTACACCTTC
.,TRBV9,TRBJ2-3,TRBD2,CASSPGGTADTQYF,TGTGCCAGCAGCCCCGGGGGGACGGCAGATACGCAGTATTTT
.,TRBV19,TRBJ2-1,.,CASSLSSARPYNEQFF,TGTGCCAGTAGTCTATCTAGCGCCCGACCCTACAATGAGCAGTTCTTC
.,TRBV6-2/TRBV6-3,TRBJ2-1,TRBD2,CASSYGLESDIDEQFF,TGTGCCAGCAGTTACGGACTAGAAAGTGATATCGATGAGCAGTTCTTC
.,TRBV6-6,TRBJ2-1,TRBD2,CASSRGGRALSDEQFF,TGTGCCAGCAGCAGGGGCGGGAGGGCCCTCAGTGATGAGCAGTTCTTC
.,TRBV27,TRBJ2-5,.,CASSGTYQETQYF,TGTGCCAGCAGTGGGACTTACCAAGAGACCCAGTACTTC
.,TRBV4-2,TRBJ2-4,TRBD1,CASSPGTVLSIQYF,TGTGCCAGCAGCCCGGGGACAGTTCTTAGCATTCAGTACTTC
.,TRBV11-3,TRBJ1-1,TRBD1,CASSQGQGVNTEAFF,TGTGCCAGCAGCCAGGGACAGGGGGTCAACACTGAAGCTTTCTTT
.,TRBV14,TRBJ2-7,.,CASSPDGTRQYF,TGTGCCAGCAGCCCAGATGGGACAAGGCAGTACTTC
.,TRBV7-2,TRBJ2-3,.,CASSLVGRRNTQYF,TGTGCCAGCAGCTTAGTAGGCAGGAGGAATACGCAGTATTTT
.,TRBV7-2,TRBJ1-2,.,CASSLARTNSGGYTF,TGTGCCAGCAGCTTAGCAAGGACGAACTCAGGGGGCTACACCTTC
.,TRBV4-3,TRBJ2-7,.,CASSQDQGGGYEQYF,TGCGCCAGCAGCCAAGATCAGGGAGGAGGCTACGAGCAGTACTTC
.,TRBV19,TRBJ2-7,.,CASSPRGLNNEQYF,TGTGCCAGTAGTCCCCGGGGTCTTAATAACGAGCAGTACTTC
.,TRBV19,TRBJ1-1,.,CASKELGPASEAFF,TGTGCCAGCAAGGAGTTGGGGCCGGCCTCTGAAGCTTTCTTT
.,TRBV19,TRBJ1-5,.,CASSTGGNQPQHF,TGTGCCAGTAGTACAGGGGGCAATCAGCCCCAGCATTTT
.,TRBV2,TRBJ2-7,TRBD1,CASAGQGVHEQYF,TGTGCCAGCGCGGGACAGGGTGTCCACGAGCAGTACTTC
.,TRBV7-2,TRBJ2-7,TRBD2,CGSAGGYEQYF,TGTGGATCGGCGGGAGGCTACGAGCAGTACTTC
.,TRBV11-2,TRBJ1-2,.,CASSLGQGYTF,TGTGCCAGCAGCTTAGGACAGGGCTACACCTTC
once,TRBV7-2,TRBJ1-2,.,CASSLVPYGGDYGYTF,TGTGCCAGCAGCTTAGTCCCTTACGGGGGTGACTATGGCTACACCTTC
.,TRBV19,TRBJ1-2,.,CASSPLGRTYGYGYTF,TGTGCCAGTAGTCCCCTCGGCAGGACATACGGGTATGGCTACACCTTC
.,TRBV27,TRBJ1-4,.,CASSGRGLNEKLFF,TGTGCCAGCAGTGGGCGGGGCCTTAATGAAAAACTGTTTTTT
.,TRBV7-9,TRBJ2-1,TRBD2,CASSLSGRANEQFF,TGTGCCAGCAGCCTTAGCGGGAGGGCCAATGAGCAGTTCTTC
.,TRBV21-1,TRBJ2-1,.,CASSKWTAVSGDSYNEQFF,TGTGCCAGCAGCAAGTGGACAGCCGTTAGCGGGGATTCCTACAATGAGCAGTTCTTC
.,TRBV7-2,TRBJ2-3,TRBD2,CASSPAGPWDTQYF,TGTGCCAGCAGCCCAGCGGGGCCCTGGGATACGCAGTATTTT
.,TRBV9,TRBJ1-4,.,CASSVARGATNEKLFF,TGTGCCAGCAGCGTAGCCCGGGGGGCGACTAATGAAAAACTGTTTTTT
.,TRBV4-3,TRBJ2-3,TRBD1,CASSQGSTGADTDTQYF,TGCGCCAGCAGCCAAGGGTCCACAGGGGCCGACACAGATACGCAGTATTTT
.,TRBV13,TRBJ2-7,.,CASSPRLAYEQYF,TGTGCCAGCAGCCCGCGACTAGCCTACGAGCAGTACTTC
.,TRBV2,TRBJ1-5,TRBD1,CASGGGTGSHFSNQPQHF,TGTGCCAGCGGGGGGGGGACAGGGTCCCATTTTAGCAATCAGCCCCAGCATTTT
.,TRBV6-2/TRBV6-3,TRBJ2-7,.,CASSRGPGRFEQYF,TGTGCCAGCAGTAGGGGCCCAGGAAGGTTCGAGCAGTACTTC
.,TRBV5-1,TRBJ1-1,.,CASSLAGSSGAFF,TGCGCCAGCAGCTTGGCGGGGTCGTCGGGAGCTTTCTTT
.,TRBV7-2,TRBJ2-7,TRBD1,CASSPQGSSYEQYF,TGTGCCAGCAGCCCACAGGGGAGCTCCTACGAGCAGTACTTC
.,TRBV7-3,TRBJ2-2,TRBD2,CASSSSGGNTGELFF,TGTGCCAGCAGCTCCTCGGGAGGGAACACCGGGGAGCTGTTTTTT
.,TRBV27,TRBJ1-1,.,CASSTPGAGITEAFF,TGTGCCAGCAGTACCCCTGGGGCGGGGATCACTGAAGCTTTCTTT
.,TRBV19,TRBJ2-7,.,CASSTPGGDQYF,TGTGCCAGTAGTACCCCAGGCGGGGACCAGTACTTC
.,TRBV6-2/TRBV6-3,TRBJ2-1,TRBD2,CASSYSGTLAGGMVEQFF,TGTGCCAGCAGTTACTCAGGGACCCTAGCGGGGGGAATGGTTGAGCAGTTCTTC
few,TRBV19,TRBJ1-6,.,CASSRESSYNSPLHF,TGTGCCAGTAGTAGGGAGAGCTCCTATAATTCACCCCTCCACTTT
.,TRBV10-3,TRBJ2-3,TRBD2,CAISPTSLIAGRTDTQYF,TGTGCCATCAGCCCGACAAGTCTTATAGCGGGACGCACAGATACGCAGTATTTT
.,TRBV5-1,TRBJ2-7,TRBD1,CASSSGAGQGIAEQYF,TGCGCCAGCAGCTCAGGGGCCGGACAGGGGATTGCGGAGCAGTACTTC
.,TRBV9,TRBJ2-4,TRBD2,CASSKTSGGGNPKNIQYF,TGTGCCAGCAGCAAGACTAGCGGGGGCGGTAATCCAAAAAACATTCAGTACTTC
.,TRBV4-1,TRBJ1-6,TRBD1,CASSQGTGPTNSPLHF,TGCGCCAGCAGCCAAGGGACAGGGCCAACAAATTCACCCCTCCACTTT
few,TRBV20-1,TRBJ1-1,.,CSARAGVEAFF,TGCAGTGCTCGAGCGGGGGTCGAAGCTTTCTTT
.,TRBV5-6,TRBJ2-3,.,CASSRTESTDTQYF,TGTGCCAGCAGTAGGACAGAGAGTACAGATACGCAGTATTTT
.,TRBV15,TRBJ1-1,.,CATRRDTEAFF,TGTGCCACCAGGAGGGACACTGAAGCTTTCTTT
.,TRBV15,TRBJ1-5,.,CATSRDVGRGEPQHF,TGTGCCACCAGCAGAGATGTTGGCAGGGGAGAGCCCCAGCATTTT
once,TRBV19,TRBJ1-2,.,CASSVQSANYGYTF,TGTGCCAGTAGTGTACAGTCGGCTAACTATGGCTACACCTTC
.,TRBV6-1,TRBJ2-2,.,CASSEARLARDTGELFF,TGTGCCAGCAGTGAAGCGAGGCTAGCGCGGGACACCGGGGAGCTGTTTTTT
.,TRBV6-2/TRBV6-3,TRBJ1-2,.,CASTPRGGNGYTF,TGTGCCAGCACCCCTCGTGGGGGCAATGGCTACACCTTC
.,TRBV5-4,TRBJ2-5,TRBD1,CASSLASPLDRARETQYF,TGTGCCAGCAGCTTGGCCAGCCCCCTGGACAGGGCCAGGGAGACCCAGTACTTC
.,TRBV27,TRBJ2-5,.,CASSHRGGQETQYF,TGTGCCAGCAGCCACAGGGGGGGCCAAGAGACCCAGTACTTC
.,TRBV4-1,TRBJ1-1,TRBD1,CASSQGQGGKLAEAFF,TGCGCCAGCAGCCAGGGACAGGGGGGCAAGCTCGCTGAAGCTTTCTTT
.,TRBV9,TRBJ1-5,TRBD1,CASSFTGTGGQPQHF,TGTGCCAGCAGTTTTACCGGGACAGGGGGTCAGCCCCAGCATTTT
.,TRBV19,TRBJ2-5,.,CASSPPDSPRTQYF,TGTGCCAGTAGTCCTCCGGACAGCCCAAGGACCCAGTACTTC
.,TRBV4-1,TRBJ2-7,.,CASSQGDGYSYEQYF,TGCGCCAGCAGCCAAGGTGACGGGTACTCCTACGAGCAGTACTTC